The following is a TCR beta chain sequence with its context. The sample belongs to a study of blood T cell repertoires in COVID-19. Study context: Acute and convalescent COVID-19 samples came from the United States, Italy and Spain.

V dropped 1 base and J dropped 4 bases, with 8 bases sitting between them. Looked up from germline, CDR1 is MNHNS and CDR2 is SASEGT. This CDR3 is built from 14 residues. Only in-frame clones appear in the TCRdb table, and some are missing; sequencing was by immunoSEQ multiplex PCR. The sample holds 85,000 to 100,000 clones, 84% seen once. This TCR was recovered from a human donor in a cohort sampled during active COVID-19. This chain links TRBV6-1 with TRBJ1-5; TRBD1 is a possible D gene (5 bases). The sequenced sample was peripheral blood. In nucleotides, the CDR3 is TGTGCCAGCAGTGAAGTTGGGGGGAATCAGCCCCAGCATTTT. This gives the protein CASSEVGGNQPQHF.